This TCR beta chain was identified during a study of T cells after yellow fever vaccination. For the study at large: Preparation of the low-cell-number fractions used SMART-Seq v4 Ultra Low Input. Whole-study findings and limits: Researchers noted that a small share of clonotypes showed up in both CD4 and CD8 compartments.

TCRdb recomputed calls from the 5' RACE reads with MiXCR, one row per CDR3 protein. The table shows about 580,000 distinct CDR3 sequences, with roughly 17% occurring only once. The germline CDR1 and CDR2 sequences are DFQATT and SNEGSKA (reference sequence). V shed 1 base and J 1 base; nucleotides not matched to a gene: 4. The CDR3 totals 16 residues. This clonotype was detected a few times. Its specificity is unknown. The source was PBMCs, collected more than 4 days after the first yellow fever vaccination. This TCR was recovered from a man aged 18 to 29 who received the YFV17D yellow fever vaccine. The gene calls are TRBV20-1 and TRBJ1-5; 10 bases agree with TRBD1. The CDR3 coding sequence is TGCAGTGCTAGAGTGGGACAGGGGACGAGCAATCAGCCCCAGCATTTT. Residues: CSARVGQGTSNQPQHF.